A single sample is the source of the 15 T cell receptor beta chains below, sequenced in a study of OX40 agonist ivuxolimab in advanced cancers. Method: immunoSEQ multiplex PCR; TCRdb's copy keeps in-frame clones and lacks some. The sample includes roughly 73,000 clones, around 90% of them seen just once. The specimen was CD4+ or CD8+ T cells sorted from blood, collected in a trial of the OX40 agonist ivuxolimab. The source of these receptors is an adult with an advanced solid tumor such as melanoma, head and neck, liver or kidney cancer.

With respect to this clone: The sample has other DNA sequences that encode this CDR3 too. The V gene is TRBV29-1, the J gene TRBJ2-1; D might be TRBD1 (6 bases). CDR1 SQVTM and CDR2 ANQGSEA come from the germline V gene. The CDR3 loop spans 13 amino acids. V gave up 1 base and J gave up 4 bases, with 8 bases separating them. CDR3: CSVEGTDYNEQFF. DNA of the CDR3: TGCAGCGTTGAAGGGACAGATTACAATGAGCAGTTCTTC.

The chain links TRBV30 to TRBJ1-5; D is perhaps TRBD1 (5 bases). Germline CDR1 and CDR2: GTSNPN and SVGIG (reference sequence). V was trimmed by 0 bases and J by 6 bases, leaving 18 bases between them. The CDR3 has 16 amino acids. CDR3 sequence: CAWSVWGWHLGQPQHF. CDR3 coding DNA: TGTGCCTGGAGTGTATGGGGGTGGCATTTGGGTCAGCCCCAGCATTTT.

V gene TRBV7-2 combines with J gene TRBJ2-3; D remains ambiguous. The CDR3 sequence is 14 residues long. V lost 1 base to trimming and J lost 2 bases, with 7 bases between them. CDR1 and CDR2 from the germline V gene are SGHTA and FQGNSA. In DNA form, the CDR3 reads TGTGCCAGCAGCTTAGGTCTTATCACAGATACGCAGTATTTT. Protein product: CASSLGLITDTQYF.

This rearrangement joins TRBV25-1 to TRBJ2-3, with TRBD2 matching over 7 bases. The CDR3 contains 14 residues. The V gene end was trimmed by 6 bases and the J gene end by 4 bases; junction bases not matched to a gene: 7. The germline gives CDR1 MGHDK, CDR2 SYGVNS. Written as DNA, the CDR3 is TGTGCCAGCAGGAGGGCAGGGAGGGCAGATACGCAGTATTTT. Translating gives CASRRAGRADTQYF.

CDR3 protein: CASSIGVAGSYEQYF. The CDR3 nucleotides read TGTGCCAGTAGTATCGGGGTAGCGGGAAGCTACGAGCAGTACTTC. The chain couples TRBV19 to TRBJ2-7; TRBD2 matches at 8 bases. The CDR3 extends over 15 amino acids. V trimming: 3 bases; J trimming: 3 bases; junction bases outside the gene matches: 7. The germline gives CDR1 LNHDA, CDR2 SQIVND (reference sequence).

The rearrangement links TRBV28 to TRBJ2-1; D is possibly TRBD2 (5 bases). Between the trimmed V and J ends, which lost 6 bases and 0 bases, there was a span of 18 bases. The V gene's germline CDR1 is MDHEN and CDR2 SYDVKM. This CDR3 has 17 residues. The DNA of the CDR3 is TGTGCCAGCAGCCCCCCGAGCGGACCGAGCTCCTACAATGAGCAGTTCTTC. Translated, it gives CASSPPSGPSSYNEQFF. The full variable domain, with the rest looked up from reference TRBV28 and TRBJ2-1, is DVKVTQSSRYLVKRTGEKVFLECVQDMDHENMFWYRQDPGLGLRLIYFSYDVKMKEKGDIPEGYSVSREKKERFSLILESASTNQTSMYLCASSPPSGPSSYNEQFFGPGTRLTVL.

V gene TRBV7-2 combines with J gene TRBJ2-7, with D perhaps matching TRBD1 (6 bases). This CDR3 region has 14 residues. Germline V CDR1 and CDR2: SGHTA, FQGNSA. V was trimmed by 5 bases and J by 0 bases, leaving 11 bases between them. Here the CDR3 reads CASSQDRNSYEQYF. In nucleotides, the CDR3 is TGTGCCAGCAGCCAAGACAGGAACTCCTACGAGCAGTACTTC.

The chain is built from TRBV10-3 and TRBJ2-5; D unclear. Germline V gene data show CDR1 as ENHRY and CDR2 as SYGVKD. With 2 bases removed from V and 1 base from J, the gap between germline ends came to 2 bases. There are 12 residues in the CDR3. This chain's CDR3 is CAISETQETQYF. The DNA of the CDR3 is TGTGCCATCAGTGAGACCCAAGAGACCCAGTACTTC.

V gene TRBV30 combines with J gene TRBJ2-4; 9 bases line up with TRBD1. CDR3 length: 16 amino acids. Germline CDR1 GTSNPN, CDR2 SVGIG (reference sequence). J gave up 3 bases and V 3 bases, and 9 bases lay outside the gene matches. CDR3 bases: TGTGCCTGGAGGGATACAGGGGGCCTGGGCAAAAACATTCAGTACTTC. Translating it yields CAWRDTGGLGKNIQYF. Full variable domain (missing parts from reference TRBV30 and TRBJ2-4): SQTIHQWPATLVQPVGSPLSLECTVEGTSNPNLYWYRQAAGRGLQLLFYSVGIGQISSEVPQNLSASRPQDRQFILSSKKLLLSDSGFYLCAWRDTGGLGKNIQYFGAGTRLSVL.

In DNA, the CDR3 is TGTGGCTTACAGGGGACGGACACTGAAGCTTTCTTT. Protein sequence: CGLQGTDTEAFF. V and J are TRBV6-6 and TRBJ1-1; TRBD1 aligns across 7 bases. CDR1 MNHNY and CDR2 SVGAGI come from the germline V gene (reference sequence). This CDR3 region has 12 residues.

The CDR3 bases are TGTGCCAGCAGTTGGACCGGGGATGGCTACACCTTC. It codes for CASSWTGDGYTF. This chain uses TRBV6-5 with TRBJ1-2; D ambiguous. Trimming shortened V by 4 bases and J by 6 bases, and 9 bases separated the two germline ends. The CDR3 runs 12 residues. Germline CDR1 MNHEY, CDR2 SVGAGI.

This chain links TRBV9 with TRBJ2-2, with 10 bases aligning to TRBD1. The CDR3 consists of 18 residues. The V segment lost 0 bases and the J segment 3 bases; nucleotides outside the gene matches: 8. In germline, CDR1 is SGDLS, CDR2 YYNGEE. The CDR3 DNA reads TGTGCCAGCAGCGTAGGTGGATCCGGGACAGGGGACACCGGGGAGCTGTTTTTT. The encoded protein is CASSVGGSGTGDTGELFF.

A note on this clone: Different DNA sequences within this sample yield the same CDR3. The rearrangement joins TRBV11-2 to TRBJ2-3; the D is unclear. The CDR3 runs 11 residues. V was clipped by 4 bases and J by 6 bases, with 5 bases between them. CDR1 and CDR2 from the germline V gene are SGHAT and FQNNGV. The CDR3 reads CASSSSDTQYF. For the CDR3, the DNA is TGTGCCAGCAGCTCATCGGATACGCAGTATTTT.

About this clone itself: The same CDR3 can be traced to other DNA sequences in this sample. The chain recombines TRBV7-9 with TRBJ1-1; the D gene is possibly TRBD1 (5 bases). Looked up from germline, CDR1 is SEHNR and CDR2 is FQNEAQ (reference sequence). The CDR3 spans 14 residues. V gave up 6 bases and J gave up 5 bases, with 16 bases separating them. The CDR3 coding sequence is TGTGCCAGCAGAAGGGGAGCAGGGAAAACTGAAGCTTTCTTT. Protein product: CASRRGAGKTEAFF. Drawing the rest from reference TRBV7-9 and TRBJ1-1, the complete variable domain is DTGVSQNPRHKITKRGQNVTFRCDPISEHNRLYWYRQTLGQGPEFLTYFQNEAQLEKSRLLSDRFSAERPKGSFSTLEIQRTEQGDSAMYLCASRRGAGKTEAFFGQGTRLTVV.

The J gene is TRBJ2-7, the V gene TRBV27; 8 nucleotides agree with TRBD2. V was pared by 6 bases and J by 3 bases, with 7 bases of the junction left unmatched. Per germline, CDR1 MNHEY and CDR2 SMNVEV (reference sequence). This CDR3 is 14 amino acids long. The CDR3 DNA reads TGTGCCAGCAGCGTAGGCGGGGGGTACTACGAGCAGTACTTC. It yields the protein CASSVGGGYYEQYF.